Listed below are T cell receptor beta chains from one sample, sequenced in a study of cytomegalovirus exposure and HLA in healthy donors. The table came from immunoSEQ multiplex PCR; TCRdb's copy has only in-frame clones and leaves some out. This repertoire shows a few hundred thousand clones, roughly 80% found once; its top ten account for roughly 3.1%. Input material: PBMCs. These receptors originate from a man aged 30 to 45 in good health and CMV-seronegative. CDR3s include the opening cysteine and the closing phenylalanine or tryptophan. A D gene is named only where the DNA matches it firmly. Rows give clone size only sometimes, using once, few, many, or a class for an expanded clone.

size: .; length: 17; D: .; V: TRBV4-3; J: TRBJ1-2; CDR3: CASRSSGTFQSPDGYTF
size: .; length: 15; D: .; V: TRBV5-1; J: TRBJ2-4; CDR3: CASSLAGPKSNIQYF
size: once; length: 15; D: .; V: TRBV4-1; J: TRBJ1-5; CDR3: CASSQGDTGNQPQHF
size: .; length: 13; D: .; V: TRBV28; J: TRBJ2-2; CDR3: CATLLTSGGELFF
size: few; length: 13; D: .; V: TRBV19; J: TRBJ1-1; CDR3: CASSIVGSTEAFF
size: .; length: 17; D: .; V: TRBV5-1; J: TRBJ2-7; CDR3: CASSLGPLQGGPYEQYF
size: .; length: 13; D: TRBD1; V: TRBV9; J: TRBJ1-2; CDR3: CASSRTGDYGYTF
size: .; length: 11; D: .; V: TRBV10-3; J: TRBJ2-7; CDR3: CAISDGGEQYF
size: .; length: 14; D: TRBD1; V: TRBV27; J: TRBJ2-7; CDR3: CASSLPDRPYEQYF
size: .; length: 16; D: TRBD1; V: TRBV5-1; J: TRBJ2-3; CDR3: CASSSELRGRGDTQYF
size: .; length: 13; D: .; V: TRBV14; J: TRBJ1-1; CDR3: CASRPTGWTEAFF
size: few; length: 12; D: .; V: TRBV29-1; J: TRBJ1-1; CDR3: CSVEGAIWGAFF
size: .; length: 17; D: .; V: TRBV10-3; J: TRBJ2-7; CDR3: CAISPQNHRDITYEQYF
size: few; length: 16; D: .; V: TRBV7-2; J: TRBJ1-1; CDR3: CASSLQPYRMNTEAFF
size: .; length: 13; D: .; V: TRBV7-2; J: TRBJ2-3; CDR3: CASSLSTPDTQYF
size: .; length: 13; D: .; V: TRBV28; J: TRBJ1-5; CDR3: CASTIARNQPQHF
size: .; length: 15; D: .; V: TRBV10-3; J: TRBJ1-5; CDR3: CAISEGPGFGQPQHF
size: .; length: 14; D: .; V: TRBV6-1; J: TRBJ1-2; CDR3: CASSPGRINYGYTF
size: .; length: 14; D: .; V: TRBV7-9; J: TRBJ1-1; CDR3: CASSLARGGTEAFF
size: .; length: 16; D: .; V: TRBV5-4; J: TRBJ2-3; CDR3: CASSLGARGNTDTQYF
size: .; length: 15; D: TRBD2; V: TRBV6-5; J: TRBJ2-3; CDR3: CASRIAGGSTDTQYF
size: .; length: 16; D: TRBD1; V: TRBV12-5; J: TRBJ1-2; CDR3: CASGLVQGAQAYGYTF
size: once; length: 12; D: .; V: TRBV9; J: TRBJ1-2; CDR3: CASSVGSGGYTF
size: .; length: 15; D: .; V: TRBV6-5; J: TRBJ2-7; CDR3: CASSYSEQGTYEQYF
size: few; length: 16; D: TRBD2; V: TRBV28; J: TRBJ2-1; CDR3: CASSFSGGGLYNEQFF
size: .; length: 15; D: .; V: TRBV5-1; J: TRBJ2-7; CDR3: CASSQDAGQGYEQYF
size: few; length: 12; D: .; V: TRBV10-2; J: TRBJ2-7; CDR3: CASRGTTYEQYF
size: .; length: 13; D: .; V: TRBV4-1; J: TRBJ2-1; CDR3: CASSQGVVNEQFF
size: .; length: 15; D: TRBD1; V: TRBV7-8; J: TRBJ2-1; CDR3: CASSLKSNRGGEQFF
size: .; length: 15; D: TRBD2; V: TRBV6-5; J: TRBJ2-1; CDR3: CASSYRSGGGNEQFF
size: .; length: 13; D: .; V: TRBV27; J: TRBJ2-7; CDR3: CASSPLSSYEQYF
size: few; length: 16; D: TRBD2; V: TRBV7-9; J: TRBJ2-5; CDR3: CASSLAQRGSRETQYF
size: .; length: 16; D: TRBD1; V: TRBV7-8; J: TRBJ1-4; CDR3: CASSLGARGLKEKLFF
size: few; length: 15; D: .; V: TRBV29-1; J: TRBJ2-6; CDR3: CSVVTLLSGANVLTF
size: .; length: 11; D: .; V: TRBV5-1; J: TRBJ2-7; CDR3: CASSAAYEQYF
size: once; length: 16; D: TRBD1; V: TRBV11-2; J: TRBJ2-2; CDR3: CASSLGWTGDIGELFF
size: .; length: 16; D: TRBD2; V: TRBV29-1; J: TRBJ2-1; CDR3: CSVETRGGLARNEQFF
size: .; length: 16; D: TRBD1; V: TRBV7-8; J: TRBJ2-7; CDR3: CASSRDRDRETYEQYF
size: .; length: 15; D: .; V: TRBV27; J: TRBJ2-5; CDR3: CASSLSNGYQETQYF
size: few; length: 15; D: .; V: TRBV2; J: TRBJ1-5; CDR3: CASSEQGLGNQPQHF
size: .; length: 15; D: .; V: TRBV7-3; J: TRBJ2-1; CDR3: CASSPARGQYNEQFF
size: .; length: 15; D: .; V: TRBV7-3; J: TRBJ2-6; CDR3: CASSLDGSGASVLTF
size: .; length: 18; D: .; V: TRBV7-9; J: TRBJ2-7; CDR3: CASSWAWGDSKSSYEQYF
size: .; length: 13; D: TRBD1; V: TRBV7-9; J: TRBJ1-2; CDR3: CASSLGTGSGYTF
size: .; length: 16; D: .; V: TRBV5-6; J: TRBJ1-2; CDR3: CASSLSTEIILYGYTF
size: once; length: 13; D: .; V: TRBV19; J: TRBJ1-5; CDR3: CASSPEGNQPQHF
size: .; length: 15; D: .; V: TRBV10-3; J: TRBJ2-2; CDR3: CAISGGGGPTGELFF
size: .; length: 16; D: .; V: TRBV15; J: TRBJ1-6; CDR3: CATSRTREGYNSPLHF
size: .; length: 16; D: TRBD1; V: TRBV10-3; J: TRBJ1-1; CDR3: CAISQQGTIGDTEAFF
size: once; length: 18; D: .; V: TRBV5-6; J: TRBJ1-5; CDR3: CASSLYNRVGNSNQPQHF
size: .; length: 13; D: .; V: TRBV14; J: TRBJ1-1; CDR3: CASSFTKNTEAFF
size: .; length: 16; D: TRBD2; V: TRBV9; J: TRBJ2-2; CDR3: CASSPRGGHGTGELFF
size: .; length: 12; D: .; V: TRBV7-9; J: TRBJ2-1; CDR3: CASSSEGDEQFF
size: .; length: 14; D: TRBD1; V: TRBV7-9; J: TRBJ2-7; CDR3: CASSLHLQGNEQYF
size: once; length: 14; D: TRBD2; V: TRBV11-2; J: TRBJ2-7; CDR3: CASSIPGDYYEQYF
size: .; length: 16; D: TRBD2; V: TRBV28; J: TRBJ2-2; CDR3: CASSFQRGISTGELFF
size: .; length: 15; D: TRBD2; V: TRBV5-1; J: TRBJ2-7; CDR3: CASSLGTSGAYEQYF
size: .; length: 14; D: TRBD1; V: TRBV27; J: TRBJ1-1; CDR3: CASSPRTGSPGAFF
size: few; length: 17; D: TRBD1; V: TRBV5-5; J: TRBJ1-6; CDR3: CASSLRTGGAYNSPLHF